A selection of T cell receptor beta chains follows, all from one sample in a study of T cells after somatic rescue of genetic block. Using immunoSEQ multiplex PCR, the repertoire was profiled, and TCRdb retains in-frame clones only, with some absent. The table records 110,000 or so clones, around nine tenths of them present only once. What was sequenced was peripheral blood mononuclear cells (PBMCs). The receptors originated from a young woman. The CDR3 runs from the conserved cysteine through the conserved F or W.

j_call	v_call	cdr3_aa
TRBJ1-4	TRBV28	CASSITGIREKLFF
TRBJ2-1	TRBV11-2	CASSLLGGPSSISYNEQFF
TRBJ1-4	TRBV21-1	CASSKGRGMGNEKLFF
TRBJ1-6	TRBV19	CASSIIRTGVDSPLHF
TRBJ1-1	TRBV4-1	CASSHLNEAFF
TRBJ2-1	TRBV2	CASSLGLTSGGDNEQFF
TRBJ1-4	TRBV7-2	CASSPRTGFGEKLFF
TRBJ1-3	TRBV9	CASSVEEGPGNTIYF
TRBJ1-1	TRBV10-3	CAIRGTSGTEAFF
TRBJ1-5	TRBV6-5	CASVGEAGGQPQHF
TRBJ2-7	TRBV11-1	CASSSIFYEQYF
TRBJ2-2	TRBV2	CASRGYTGELFF
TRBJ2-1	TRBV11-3	CASSLVRGPEQFF